This TCR beta chain was recorded in a study of T cell responses to AZD1222 COVID-19 vaccine. Details on this clone: As yet, its antigen is unknown.

Repertoires were generated with immunoSEQ multiplex PCR, while TCRdb's copy carries only in-frame clones and drops some. The sample yields approximately 180,000 clones, about 93% seen once. J lost 3 bases, V lost 5 bases, and 6 bases had no gene match. This CDR3 has 15 amino acids. The germline gives CDR1 SGHVS, CDR2 FNYEAQ. General study results and limits: Among the donors, most were white British and more were female, and clonal diversity was possibly underestimated. Repertoires in all cases were sampled only once the peak T cell response had passed. Only 5 or 6 individuals given AZD1222 were seropositive at baseline. Across the whole spike, CD4 TCRs peaked at regions 160-218 and 743-854.

The chain carries TRBV7-6 and TRBJ1-4; 7 bases are shared with TRBD1. Sequenced material: peripheral blood, taken 28 days after the second dose of the MenACWY control vaccine. The source is an adult who received the MenACWY meningococcal vaccine as a control. The CDR3, as DNA: TGTGCCAGCAGCCGTACCGGGACAGCTAATGAAAAACTGTTTTTT. Its protein is CASSRTGTANEKLFF.